The 29 T cell receptor beta chains presented below share a single source sample, sequenced in a study of blood T cell repertoires in COVID-19. TCRdb's table, derived via immunoSEQ multiplex PCR, lists solely in-frame clones and lacks some. The table has roughly 320,000 clones, over 80% seen once. The sequencing input was peripheral blood. The receptor source for this set is a woman aged 50 to 60 with COVID-19, enrolled during active disease.

This sequence joins TRBV7-2 and TRBJ2-7; no reliable D call. V lost 1 base, J lost 4 bases, and 8 bases lay in between. Germline V gives CDR1 SGHTA, CDR2 FQGNSA. This CDR3 spans 13 amino acids. The CDR3, as DNA: TGTGCCAGCAGCTTAGATAGAGTATACGAGCAGTACTTC. This codes for CASSLDRVYEQYF.

The genes are TRBV10-3 and TRBJ2-7; D not certain. The length of the CDR3 is 14 residues. V gave up 0 bases and J gave up 0 bases, with 6 bases separating them. Germline CDR1 ENHRY, CDR2 SYGVKD. The CDR3 DNA reads TGTGCCATCAGTGAGTCGAGTATCTCCTACGAGCAGTACTTC. Translation gives CAISESSISYEQYF.

The J gene is TRBJ1-5, the V gene TRBV5-1; the D is unclear. Per germline, CDR1 SGHRS and CDR2 YFSETQ. Between the trimmed V and J ends, which lost 10 bases and 12 bases, there was a span of 20 bases. CDR3 length: 12 residues. The CDR3 nucleotides are TGCGCCGGCCTAAGGCAGGTTGGCATCCAGCATTTT. Its protein product is CAGLRQVGIQHF.

The CDR3 coding sequence is TGTGCCAGCAGCCAAGATAGGGGGAAGGGGGCCATAGTAAATGAAAAACTGTTTTTT. Encoded protein: CASSQDRGKGAIVNEKLFF. The V call is TRBV3-1 (or the pseudogene TRBV3-2), the J call TRBJ1-4; 7 nucleotides agree with TRBD1. The CDR3 contains 19 residues. Germline assignment: CDR1 LGHDT and CDR2 YNNKEL (reference sequence). The junction had 15 bases not matched to a gene; V was cut back by 0 bases and J by 5 bases.

This clone was seen more than once but under ten times. This chain joins TRBV6-5 and TRBJ1-2, with D maybe TRBD1 (5 bases). The CDR3 length is 14 residues. Between the trimmed V and J ends, which lost 6 bases and 4 bases, there was a span of 15 bases. Germline-derived CDR1 and CDR2 are MNHEY and SVGAGI. The CDR3 bases are TGTGCCAGCAGATCCGACAGCCCTCCCTATGGCTACACCTTC. The encoded protein is CASRSDSPPYGYTF.

This chain links TRBV5-1 with TRBJ1-2; 10 bases are a match to TRBD1. J was trimmed by 0 bases and V by 0 bases; bases with no gene match: 2. The CDR3 consists of 16 residues. CDR1 SGHRS and CDR2 YFSETQ come from the germline V gene. CDR3 protein: CASSLAGTGANYGYTF. CDR3 nucleotides: TGCGCCAGCAGCTTGGCCGGGACAGGGGCTAACTATGGCTACACCTTC.

The gene calls are TRBV3-1 (or the pseudogene TRBV3-2) and TRBJ2-7; TRBD2 matches 7 bases. Germline V gene sequence: CDR1 LGHDT, CDR2 YNNKEL (reference sequence). With V trimmed by 1 base and J by 0 bases, 3 bases remained unmatched. CDR3 size: 15 residues. CDR3 residues: CASSQGGSLSYEQYF. In DNA, the CDR3 is TGTGCCAGCAGCCAAGGCGGGAGCCTCTCCTACGAGCAGTACTTC.

The rearrangement joins TRBV5-6 to TRBJ2-1; D perhaps matches TRBD1 (6 bases). With 2 bases removed from V and 7 bases from J, the gap between germline ends came to 25 bases. Germline-derived CDR1 and CDR2 are SGHDT and YYEEEE. The CDR3 contains 18 residues. The CDR3 loop reads CASSFPLTGTTGRNEQFF. The CDR3 coding sequence is TGTGCCAGCAGCTTCCCATTGACCGGGACAACGGGGAGAAATGAGCAGTTCTTC.

This sequence joins TRBV24-1 and TRBJ1-2; D is ambiguous. V shed 3 bases and J shed 2 bases, with 12 bases lying between them. The CDR3 is 15 amino acids. Germline V gene lookup returns CDR1 KGHDR and CDR2 SFDVKD. The CDR3 reads CATSDPTEDNYGYTF. The CDR3 bases are TGTGCCACCAGTGATCCCACAGAAGACAACTATGGCTACACCTTC.

This rearrangement joins TRBV12-2 to TRBJ2-3; the D call of TRBD1 is as the table states it, not checked on the DNA. TRBV12-2 is flagged as a pseudogene. This CDR3 spans 19 amino acids. CDR3 nucleotides: TGTGCAAGTCGCCCGACCCCAGGGTTTGCGGCCTCAGGCACAGATACGCAGTATTTT. Translated: CASRPTPGFAASGTDTQYF.

J is TRBJ1-1 and V is TRBV19, with D maybe TRBD1 (5 bases). Trimming took off 5 bases at V and 6 bases at J, with 13 bases between the two ends. The V gene's germline CDR1 is LNHDA and CDR2 SQIVND (reference sequence). This CDR3 region has 13 residues. In nucleotides, the CDR3 is TGTGCCAGTAGTCAAGGGGTAGGGGCTGAAGCTTTCTTT. Its translation: CASSQGVGAEAFF. The full variable domain, with the rest looked up from reference TRBV19 and TRBJ1-1, is DGGITQSPKYLFRKEGQNVTLSCEQNLNHDAMYWYRQDPGQGLRLIYYSQIVNDFQKGDIAEGYSVSREKKESFPLTVTSAQKNPTAFYLCASSQGVGAEAFFGQGTRLTVV.

The chain has TRBV7-9 and TRBJ2-3; D uncertain. The ends were cut back, 0 bases at V and 0 bases at J, with 10 bases in the middle. The CDR3 is 16 amino acids. In germline, CDR1 is SEHNR, CDR2 FQNEAQ (reference sequence). The CDR3 spells CASSLAARPSTDTQYF. Here the CDR3 DNA reads TGTGCCAGCAGCTTAGCAGCGCGGCCTAGCACAGATACGCAGTATTTT.

V gene TRBV7-2 combines with J gene TRBJ2-5; 7 nucleotides agree with TRBD1. The junction had 8 bases not matched to a gene; V was cut back by 5 bases and J by 5 bases. The CDR3 length is 14 residues. The germline V gene has CDR1 SGHTA and CDR2 FQGNSA. The CDR3, as DNA: TGTGCCAGCAGCCCAAGGGGGCTTGGGGAGACCCAGTACTTC. Its protein product is CASSPRGLGETQYF.

This chain links TRBV7-2 with TRBJ2-1; 13 bases map to TRBD2. Germline V gives CDR1 SGHTA, CDR2 FQGNSA. The CDR3 length is 17 residues. The ends lost 5 bases at V and 5 bases at J; junction bases unmatched: 9. CDR3 DNA: TGTGCCAGCAGCCCCCGTAGAGGGACTAGCGGGGACAATGAGCAGTTCTTC. Translating it yields CASSPRRGTSGDNEQFF. Combining the CDR3 with reference TRBV7-2 and TRBJ2-1 gives the whole variable domain GAGVSQSPSNKVTEKGKDVELRCDPISGHTALYWYRQSLGQGLEFLIYFQGNSAPDKSGLPSDRFSAERTGGSVSTLTIQRTQQEDSAVYLCASSPRRGTSGDNEQFFGPGTRLTVL.

This chain uses TRBV27 with TRBJ2-1; D is undetermined. The V end was cut by 7 bases, the J end by 7 bases, with 20 bases between. From germline, CDR1 is MNHEY and CDR2 SMNVEV (reference sequence). CDR3 size: 15 residues. The CDR3 here is CASTPRSQVENEQFF. Here the CDR3 DNA reads TGTGCCAGCACCCCTAGGAGCCAAGTGGAGAATGAGCAGTTCTTC.

The chain couples TRBV6-1 to TRBJ2-5, with 11 bases aligning to TRBD2. The CDR3 length is 19 residues. The junction had 14 bases not matched to a gene; V was cut back by 2 bases and J by 3 bases. CDR1 and CDR2 (germline): MNHNS, SASEGT. The CDR3 protein is CASSEYSTSGKSGKETQYF. CDR3 sequence (DNA): TGTGCCAGCAGTGAATACTCGACTAGCGGGAAATCAGGGAAAGAGACCCAGTACTTC.

The rearrangement joins TRBV5-8 to TRBJ1-6; no firm D call. In germline, CDR1 is SGHTS, CDR2 YDEGEE. This CDR3 has 14 amino acids. V was shortened by 2 bases and J by 10 bases, with 13 bases between the two germline ends. The CDR3 sequence is CASSFRERISPLHF. Here the CDR3 DNA reads TGTGCCAGCAGCTTCCGGGAAAGAATCTCACCCCTCCACTTT.

V and J are TRBV2 and TRBJ2-1, with 8 bases matching TRBD1. J gave up 5 bases and V 6 bases, and 6 bases lay outside the gene matches. Germline V lookup: CDR1 SNHLY, CDR2 FYNNEI. The length of the CDR3 is 14 residues. The CDR3 bases are TGTGCCAGCAGCGTACAGGGGGGCAACAATGAGCAGTTCTTC. Amino acids: CASSVQGGNNEQFF.

The chain joins TRBV7-9 to TRBJ1-1, with 7 bases that match TRBD1. The J segment lost 0 bases and the V segment lost 5 bases, leaving 6 bases of the junction unmatched. The CDR3 is made up of 15 amino acids. Germline CDR1 and CDR2: SEHNR and FQNEAQ (reference sequence). This CDR3 is CASSQRQGLNTEAFF. CDR3 in DNA: TGTGCCAGCAGCCAAAGACAGGGTCTGAACACTGAAGCTTTCTTT.

The chain combines TRBV24-1 with TRBJ2-1; D might be TRBD1 (6 bases). The CDR3 contains 13 residues. Trimming took 0 bases from V and 8 from J, leaving 7 bases between them. Germline V CDR1 and CDR2: KGHDR, SFDVKD. CDR3 in amino acids: CATSDLQGHEQFF. The CDR3 coding sequence is TGTGCCACCAGTGATTTGCAGGGGCATGAGCAGTTCTTC.

The chain carries TRBV27 and TRBJ1-2; weak D call: TRBD1 (6 bases). Trimming pared 4 bases from V and 8 bases from J, leaving 26 bases between. Germline CDR1 MNHEY, CDR2 SMNVEV (reference sequence). This CDR3 has 17 residues. CDR3 amino acids: CASSSPRPQGNLRGYTF. The CDR3 nucleotides read TGTGCCAGCAGTTCTCCCCGTCCGCAGGGGAACCTGCGGGGCTACACCTTC.

The CDR3 loop reads CASSFKGAGYNEQFF. The CDR3 region has the DNA TGTGCCAGCAGCTTTAAGGGGGCGGGTTACAATGAGCAGTTCTTC. The chain links TRBV13 to TRBJ2-1; TRBD1 matches at 7 bases. Trimming cost V 3 bases and J 4 bases; bases outside gene matches: 6. CDR3 length: 15 amino acids. Germline assignment: CDR1 PRHDT and CDR2 FYEKMQ (reference sequence).

The V call is TRBV4-2, the J call TRBJ2-7, with 10 positions matching TRBD2. After removal of 0 bases from V and 0 bases from J, the junction contained 17 bases not matched to a gene. The CDR3 extends over 21 amino acids. CDR1 is LGHNA and CDR2 is YNFKEQ in the germline V gene. The CDR3 DNA reads as TGTGCCAGCAGCCAAGACGCTAGCGGGAGTACTATCATCCTTCCCTCCTACGAGCAGTACTTC. This codes for CASSQDASGSTIILPSYEQYF.

V usage is TRBV14 and J usage is TRBJ2-1, with a weak D call TRBD1 (5 bases). The germline V gene has CDR1 SGHDN and CDR2 FVKESK. V was pared by 3 bases and J by 10 bases, with 13 bases between. CDR3 length equals 13 residues. DNA for the CDR3: TGTGCCAGCAGCCATTACCTAGGGGTAGAGCAGTTCTTC. This gives the protein CASSHYLGVEQFF.

J is TRBJ2-1 and V is TRBV11-1; TRBD2 matches 8 bases. Germline values: CDR1 SGHAT, CDR2 FQDESV (reference sequence). Trimming cost V 5 bases and J 6 bases; bases outside gene matches: 12. This CDR3 is 16 amino acids long. CDR3 in amino acids: CASSRKVGSGSNEQFF. DNA of the CDR3: TGTGCCAGCAGCCGAAAGGTCGGGAGCGGGAGCAATGAGCAGTTCTTC.

The rearrangement links TRBV5-8 to TRBJ1-1, with D hard to call. This CDR3 is 13 amino acids long. V was pared by 1 base and J by 2 bases, with 6 bases between. Germline values: CDR1 SGHTS, CDR2 YDEGEE. The CDR3 DNA reads TGTGCCAGCAGCTTGTACATAAACACTGAAGCTTTCTTT. This sequence encodes CASSLYINTEAFF.

The V call is TRBV5-1, the J call TRBJ2-1; TRBD2 might be the D (6 bases). V dropped 1 base and J dropped 8 bases, with 16 bases sitting between them. Germline CDR1 and CDR2: SGHRS and YFSETQ. CDR3 length: 15 amino acids. DNA for the CDR3: TGCGCCAGCAGCTTGCAAGACGGGAGAGTGGATGAGCAGTTCTTC. This encodes CASSLQDGRVDEQFF.

The chain recombines TRBV11-2 with TRBJ2-4; 7 bases fit TRBD1. CDR3 length: 14 amino acids. J gave up 9 bases and V 5 bases, and 10 bases lay outside the gene matches. From germline, CDR1 is SGHAT and CDR2 FQNNGV. CDR3 in DNA: TGTGCCAGCAGCGACAACAGGGGCGCGAGCATTCAGTACTTC. Its translation is CASSDNRGASIQYF.

The rearrangement links TRBV28 to TRBJ1-6, with D possibly TRBD1 on 5 matching bases. Germline CDR1 and CDR2: MDHEN and SYDVKM. Trimming stripped 7 bases from V and 7 bases from J, with 17 bases between. The length of the CDR3 is 15 residues. CDR3 coding DNA: TGTGCCAGCAACACCCAGGGCCCGAGGAATTCACCCCTCCACTTT. It translates to CASNTQGPRNSPLHF.